This TCR beta chain comes out of a study of human T cells and chemical hapten exposure. At least ten counts were recorded for this clonotype. TCRdb fed the RACE reads into MiXCR, producing one record per CDR3 protein. The table lists roughly 38,000 distinct CDR3 sequences, 9% to 9.5% of them singletons. Sample time point: patch test 3, about 24 weeks after DPC sensitization. Treatment described: therapeutic diphenylcyclopropenone sensitization with weekly scalp DPC. The authors' total RNA extraction used unfractionated whole blood. The V segment lost 3 bases and the J segment 0 bases; nucleotides outside the gene matches: 9. The CDR3 spans 16 residues. Germline values: CDR1 GTSNPN, CDR2 SVGIG (reference sequence).

The chain joins TRBV30 to TRBJ2-5; TRBD2 aligns across 8 bases. This TCR was sampled from a man aged 50-60 years with alopecia areata. Some clones in this sample may be carry-over from other donors' samples. This specimen consisted of whole blood, obtained in connection with sensitization to the hapten diphenylcyclopropenone (DPC). DNA for the CDR3: TGTGCCTGGAGGTTAAGCGGGAGTGAGGACCAAGAGACCCAGTACTTC. It yields the protein CAWRLSGSEDQETQYF.